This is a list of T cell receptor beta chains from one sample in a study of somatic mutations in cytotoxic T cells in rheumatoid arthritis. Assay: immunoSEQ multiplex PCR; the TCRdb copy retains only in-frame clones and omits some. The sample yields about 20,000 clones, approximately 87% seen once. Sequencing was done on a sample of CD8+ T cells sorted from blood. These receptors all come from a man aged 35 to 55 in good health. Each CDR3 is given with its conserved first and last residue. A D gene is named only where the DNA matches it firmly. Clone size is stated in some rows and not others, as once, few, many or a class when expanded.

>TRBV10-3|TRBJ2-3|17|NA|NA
CAISESWLVGGTDTQYF
TGTGCCATCAGTGAGTCCTGGCTAGTGGGTGGCACAGATACGCAGTATTTT
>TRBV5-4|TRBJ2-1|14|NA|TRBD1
CASLGQGGYNEQFF
TGTGCCAGCCTGGGACAGGGTGGCTACAATGAGCAGTTCTTC
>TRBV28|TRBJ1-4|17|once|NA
CASSSPRRVSTNEKLFF
TGTGCCAGCAGTTCCCCCCGTAGGGTTTCAACTAATGAAAAACTGTTTTTT
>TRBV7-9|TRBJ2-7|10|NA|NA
CASSADRSYF
TGTGCCAGCAGCGCCGACAGGTCGTACTTC
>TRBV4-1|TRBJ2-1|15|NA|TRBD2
CASSQDETSGHEQFF
TGCGCCAGCAGCCAAGACGAGACTAGCGGACATGAGCAGTTCTTC
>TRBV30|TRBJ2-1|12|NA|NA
CAWDTSNNEQFF
TGTGCCTGGGATACTTCTAACAATGAGCAGTTCTTC
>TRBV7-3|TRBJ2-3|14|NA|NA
CASSLTGSTDTQYF
TGTGCCAGCAGCTTGACGGGGAGCACAGATACGCAGTATTTT
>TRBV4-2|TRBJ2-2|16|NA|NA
CASSQDWGVRAGELFF
TGTGCCAGCAGCCAAGATTGGGGGGTTAGGGCCGGGGAGCTGTTTTTT
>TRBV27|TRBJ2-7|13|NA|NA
CASSLGGNYEQYF
TGTGCCAGCAGTTTGGGCGGGAACTACGAGCAGTACTTC
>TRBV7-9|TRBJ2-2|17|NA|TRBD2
CASTGEGWEGNTGELFF
TGTGCCAGCACGGGGGAGGGCTGGGAAGGAAACACCGGGGAGCTGTTTTTT
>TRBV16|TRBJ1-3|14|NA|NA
CASSQSDGGNTIYF
TGTGCCAGCAGCCAATCCGACGGAGGAAACACCATATATTTT
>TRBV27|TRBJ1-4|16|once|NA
CASSFSGLSTNEKLFF
TGTGCCAGCAGTTTTTCAGGGCTATCAACTAATGAAAAACTGTTTTTT
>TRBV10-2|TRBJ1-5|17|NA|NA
CASSESANGQSNQPQHF
TGCGCCAGCAGTGAGTCGGCGAATGGACAGTCCAATCAGCCCCAGCATTTT
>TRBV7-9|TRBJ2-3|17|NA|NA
CASSHPLTGASTDTQYF
TGTGCCAGCAGCCACCCCCTGACAGGAGCCAGCACAGATACGCAGTATTTT
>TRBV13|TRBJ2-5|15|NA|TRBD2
CASSSGTSGSRGQYF
TGTGCCAGCAGCTCAGGGACTAGCGGGAGTAGAGGCCAGTACTTC
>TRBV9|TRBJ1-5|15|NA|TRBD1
CASSGGDRAGQPQHF
TGTGCCAGCAGCGGGGGAGACAGGGCAGGGCAGCCCCAGCATTTT
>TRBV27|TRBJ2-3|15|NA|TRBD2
CASSFFPSGRDTQYF
TGTGCCAGCAGTTTCTTCCCTAGCGGGAGAGATACGCAGTATTTT